One T cell receptor (beta chain) is described in this entry. Original analysis: Reference gene primer amplification in the assay estimated nucleated cell counts. Profiling relied on immunoSEQ multiplex PCR, and the TCRdb table lists in-frame clones only, not all of them. The V and J calls and clone size come from that table; D and trimming were worked out from the DNA. The sample lists roughly 180,000 clones; about 86% were seen once. These data come from a study of blood T cell repertoires in COVID-19. Whole-study context: The origin of the acute and convalescent COVID-19 samples was the United States, Italy and Spain. From T cells, B-cell-depleted T cells, or PBMCs came the material, which was cDNA or gDNA.

There are 15 residues in the CDR3. Germline CDR1 is GTSNPN and CDR2 is SVGIG (reference sequence). Trimming shortened V by 5 bases and J by 0 bases, and 14 bases separated the two germline ends. Sequencing used peripheral blood. The TCR comes from a man aged 60 to 75 with acute or convalescent COVID-19. The gene calls are TRBV30 and TRBJ2-4; D is perhaps TRBD1 (6 bases). Written as DNA, the CDR3 is TGTGCCTGGGGTACCGGACAGTTAGCCAAAAACATTCAGTACTTC. Its protein is CAWGTGQLAKNIQYF.